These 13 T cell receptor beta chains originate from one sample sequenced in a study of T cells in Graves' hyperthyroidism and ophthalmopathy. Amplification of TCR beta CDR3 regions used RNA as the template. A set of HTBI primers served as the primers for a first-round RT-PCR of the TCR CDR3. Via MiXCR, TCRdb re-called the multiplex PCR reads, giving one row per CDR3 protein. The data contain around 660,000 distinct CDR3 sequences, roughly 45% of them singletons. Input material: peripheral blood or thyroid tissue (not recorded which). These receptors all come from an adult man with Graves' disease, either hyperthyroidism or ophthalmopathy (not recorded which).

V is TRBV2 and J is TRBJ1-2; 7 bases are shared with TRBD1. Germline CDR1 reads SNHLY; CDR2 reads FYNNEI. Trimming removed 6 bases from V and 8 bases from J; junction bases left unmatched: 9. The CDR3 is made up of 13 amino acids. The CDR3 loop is CASRKTGPGGYTF. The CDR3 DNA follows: TGTGCCAGCAGGAAGACAGGGCCGGGAGGCTACACCTTC.

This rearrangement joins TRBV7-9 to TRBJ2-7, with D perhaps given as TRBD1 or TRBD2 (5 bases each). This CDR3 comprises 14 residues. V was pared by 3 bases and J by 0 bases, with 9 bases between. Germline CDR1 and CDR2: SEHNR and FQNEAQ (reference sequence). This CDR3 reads CASSFRDDSYEQYF. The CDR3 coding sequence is TGTGCCAGCAGCTTCCGGGACGACTCCTACGAGCAGTACTTC.

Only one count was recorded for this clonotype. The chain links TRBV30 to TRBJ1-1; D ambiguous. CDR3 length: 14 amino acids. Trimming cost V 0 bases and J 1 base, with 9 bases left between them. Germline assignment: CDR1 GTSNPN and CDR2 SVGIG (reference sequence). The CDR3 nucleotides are TGTGCCTGGAGTGTAGGCTACCCGAACACTGAAGCTTTCTTT. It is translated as CAWSVGYPNTEAFF.

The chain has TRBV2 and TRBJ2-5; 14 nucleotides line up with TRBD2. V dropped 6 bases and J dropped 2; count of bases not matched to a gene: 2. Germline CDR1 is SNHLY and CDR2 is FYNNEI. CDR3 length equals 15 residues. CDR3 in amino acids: CASRGLAGAQETQYF. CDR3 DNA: TGTGCCAGCAGGGGACTAGCGGGAGCGCAAGAGACCCAGTACTTC.

CDR3 DNA sequence: TGTGCCAGCAGCCAGACAGGGGGCGTTGAAAAACTGTTTTTT. Amino acid sequence: CASSQTGGVEKLFF. The gene calls are TRBV6-6 and TRBJ1-4, with 10 bases identical to TRBD1. Germline values: CDR1 MNHNY, CDR2 SVGAGI (reference sequence). The CDR3 is 14 residues long. V shed 6 bases and J 7 bases; nucleotides not matched to a gene: 5.

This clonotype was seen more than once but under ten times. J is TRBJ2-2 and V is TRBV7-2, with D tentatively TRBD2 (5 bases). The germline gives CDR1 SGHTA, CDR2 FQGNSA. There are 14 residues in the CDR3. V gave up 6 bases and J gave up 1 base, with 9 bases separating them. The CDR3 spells CASSSARNTGELFF. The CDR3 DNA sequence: TGTGCCAGCAGTAGCGCCAGGAACACCGGGGAGCTGTTTTTT.

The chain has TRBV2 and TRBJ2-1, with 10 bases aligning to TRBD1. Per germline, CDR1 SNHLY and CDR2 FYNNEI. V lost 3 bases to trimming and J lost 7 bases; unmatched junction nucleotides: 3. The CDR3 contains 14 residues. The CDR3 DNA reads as TGTGCCAGCAGTGATGGGACAGGGGATAATGAGCAGTTCTTC. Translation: CASSDGTGDNEQFF.

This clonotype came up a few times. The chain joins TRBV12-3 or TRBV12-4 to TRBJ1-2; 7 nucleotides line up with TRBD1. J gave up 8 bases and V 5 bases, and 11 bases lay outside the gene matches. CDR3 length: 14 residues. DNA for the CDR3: TGTGCCAGCAGTCCTACAGGGGACCTGGGGGGCTACACCTTC. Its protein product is CASSPTGDLGGYTF.

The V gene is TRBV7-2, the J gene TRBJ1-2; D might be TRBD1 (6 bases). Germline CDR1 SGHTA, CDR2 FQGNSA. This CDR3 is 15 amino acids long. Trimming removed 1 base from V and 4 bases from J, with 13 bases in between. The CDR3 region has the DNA TGTGCCAGCAGCTTAGGCAGGGGCGCAACCTATGGCTACACCTTC. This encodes CASSLGRGATYGYTF. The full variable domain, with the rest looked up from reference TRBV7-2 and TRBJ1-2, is GAGVSQSPSNKVTEKGKDVELRCDPISGHTALYWYRQSLGQGLEFLIYFQGNSAPDKSGLPSDRFSAERTGGSVSTLTIQRTQQEDSAVYLCASSLGRGATYGYTFGSGTRLTVV.

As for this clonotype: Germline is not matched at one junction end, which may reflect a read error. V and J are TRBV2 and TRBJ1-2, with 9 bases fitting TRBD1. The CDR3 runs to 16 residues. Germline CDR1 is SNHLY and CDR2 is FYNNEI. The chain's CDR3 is CASSPRTGVPSYGYAF. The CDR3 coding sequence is TGTGCCAGCAGTCCCCGGACAGGGGTTCCTAGCTACGGCTACGCCTTC. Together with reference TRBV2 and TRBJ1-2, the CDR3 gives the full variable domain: EPEVTQTPSHQVTQMGQEVILRCVPISNHLYFYWYRQILGQKVEFLVSFYNNEISEKSEIFDDQFSVERPDGSNFTLKIRSTKLEDSAMYFCASSPRTGVPSYGYAFGSGTRLTVV.

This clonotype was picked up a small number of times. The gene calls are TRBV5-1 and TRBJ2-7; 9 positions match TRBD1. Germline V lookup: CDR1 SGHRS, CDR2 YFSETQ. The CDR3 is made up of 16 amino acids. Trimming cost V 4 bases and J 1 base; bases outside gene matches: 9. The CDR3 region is CASSRGQGPASYEQYF. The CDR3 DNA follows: TGCGCCAGCAGCCGGGGACAGGGACCGGCATCCTACGAGCAGTACTTC.

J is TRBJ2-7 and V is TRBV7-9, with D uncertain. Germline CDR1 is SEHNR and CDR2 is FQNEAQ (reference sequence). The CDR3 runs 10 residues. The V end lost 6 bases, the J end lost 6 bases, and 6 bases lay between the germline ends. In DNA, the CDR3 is TGTGCCAGCAGTTTGACCGAGCAGTACTTC. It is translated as CASSLTEQYF.

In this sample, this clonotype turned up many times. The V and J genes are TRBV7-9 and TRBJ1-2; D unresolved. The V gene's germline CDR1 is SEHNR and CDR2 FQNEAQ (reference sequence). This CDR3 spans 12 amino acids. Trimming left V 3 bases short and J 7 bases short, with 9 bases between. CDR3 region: CASSFRIGGYTF. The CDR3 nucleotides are TGTGCCAGCAGCTTTCGGATCGGTGGCTACACCTTC.